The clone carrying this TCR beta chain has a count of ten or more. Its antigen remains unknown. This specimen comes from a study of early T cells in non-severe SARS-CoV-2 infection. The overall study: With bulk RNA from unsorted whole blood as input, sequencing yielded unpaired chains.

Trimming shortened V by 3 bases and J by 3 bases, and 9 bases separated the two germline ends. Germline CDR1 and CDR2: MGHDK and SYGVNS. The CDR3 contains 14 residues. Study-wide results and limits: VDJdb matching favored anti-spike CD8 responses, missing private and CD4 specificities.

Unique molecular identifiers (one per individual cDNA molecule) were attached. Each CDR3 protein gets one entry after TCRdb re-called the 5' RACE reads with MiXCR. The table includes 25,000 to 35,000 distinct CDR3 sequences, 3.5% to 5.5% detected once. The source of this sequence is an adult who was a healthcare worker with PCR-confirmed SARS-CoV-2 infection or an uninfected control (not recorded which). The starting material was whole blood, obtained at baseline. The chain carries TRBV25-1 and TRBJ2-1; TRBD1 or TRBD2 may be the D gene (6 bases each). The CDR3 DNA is TGTGCCAGCAGTGACGGGGGCCTCTACAATGAGCAGTTCTTC. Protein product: CASSDGGLYNEQFF.